This record concerns one TCR beta chain sequence. Its target is unknown. The data originate from a study of cytomegalovirus exposure and HLA in healthy donors. Study-level findings and limits: Later, an analysis found that TCR clusters from the first cohort tended to co-occur in the 90 to 150 validation repertoires.

The table came from immunoSEQ multiplex PCR; TCRdb's copy has only in-frame clones and leaves some out. The profile shows approximately 230,000 clones, about 90% of them singletons. The germline V gene has CDR1 MGHDK and CDR2 SYGVNS. Trimming left V 4 bases short and J 4 bases short, with 14 bases between. The CDR3 length is 15 residues. This chain uses TRBV25-1 with TRBJ1-3; D is perhaps TRBD1 (6 bases). The receptor was isolated from a man younger than 30 in good health and CMV-seropositive. The sequenced material came from PBMCs. The CDR3 bases are TGTGCCAGCAGTGTACCGGGACACCAGGGAAACACCATATATTTT. Encoded protein: CASSVPGHQGNTIYF.